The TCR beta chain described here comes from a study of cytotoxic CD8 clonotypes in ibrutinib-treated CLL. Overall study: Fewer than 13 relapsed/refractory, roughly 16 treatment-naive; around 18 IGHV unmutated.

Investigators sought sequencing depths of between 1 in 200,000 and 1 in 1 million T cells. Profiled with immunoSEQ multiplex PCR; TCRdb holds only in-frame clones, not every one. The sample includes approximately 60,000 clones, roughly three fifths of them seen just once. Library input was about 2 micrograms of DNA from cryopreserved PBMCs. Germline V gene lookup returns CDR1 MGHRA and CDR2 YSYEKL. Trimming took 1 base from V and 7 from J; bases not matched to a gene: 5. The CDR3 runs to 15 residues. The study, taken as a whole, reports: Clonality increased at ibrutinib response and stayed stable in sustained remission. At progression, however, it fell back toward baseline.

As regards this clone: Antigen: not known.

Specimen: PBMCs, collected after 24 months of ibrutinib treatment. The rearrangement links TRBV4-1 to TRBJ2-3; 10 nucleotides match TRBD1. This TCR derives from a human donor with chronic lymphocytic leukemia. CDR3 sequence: CASSQAGQGLNTQYF. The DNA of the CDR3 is TGCGCCAGCAGCCAAGCGGGACAGGGGCTGAATACGCAGTATTTT.